The 4 T cell receptor beta chains listed next were all sequenced from one sample in a study of control samples from healthy donors and cancer patients (dated by TCRdb to 2018 to 2020). Libraries were made using the immunoSEQ multiplex PCR assay. TCRdb obtained this table from immuneACCESS and retained in-frame rearrangements with V and J assigned. These tables miss some clones; where compared with another copy, unresolved V genes account for less than half of the shortfall, and the remainder is unexplained. This sample gives 200,000 or so clones in total; 91% of them show up just once. The ten largest clones take up less than 2% of the sample. The sample was blood. These TCRs come from a man aged 25-40 years in good health.

The J gene is TRBJ1-2, the V gene TRBV5-1; no definite D call. The CDR3 has 14 amino acids. The V end lost 0 bases, the J end lost 4 bases, and 10 bases lay between the germline ends. Looked up from germline, CDR1 is SGHRS and CDR2 is YFSETQ. CDR3 protein: CASSLGGGSYGYTF. The CDR3 DNA is TGCGCCAGCAGCTTGGGGGGAGGTAGCTATGGCTACACCTTC. Full variable domain (outside the CDR3, taken from reference TRBV5-1 and TRBJ1-2): KAGVTQTPRYLIKTRGQQVTLSCSPISGHRSVSWYQQTPGQGLQFLFEYFSETQRNKGNFPGRFSGRQFSNSRSEMNVSTLELGDSALYLCASSLGGGSYGYTFGSGTRLTVV.

The rearrangement uses TRBV4-2 and TRBJ1-3; 11 bases align to TRBD1. The J segment lost 3 bases and the V segment lost 5 bases, leaving 3 bases of the junction unmatched. The CDR3 sequence is 15 residues long. In germline, CDR1 is LGHNA, CDR2 YNFKEQ. The chain's CDR3 is CASSGQGAYGNTIYF. CDR3 in DNA: TGTGCCAGCAGCGGACAGGGGGCTTATGGAAACACCATATATTTT.

The rearrangement joins TRBV28 to TRBJ1-6; 12 bases map to TRBD1. V was pared by 5 bases and J by 2 bases, with 10 bases of the junction left unmatched. There are 19 residues in the CDR3. CDR1 is MDHEN and CDR2 is SYDVKM in the germline V gene. CDR3 nucleotide sequence: TGTGCCAGCAGTACCTCCGGGACAGGGGGCGGACCCTATAATTCACCCCTCCACTTT. It yields the protein CASSTSGTGGGPYNSPLHF.

V and J are TRBV5-1 and TRBJ1-1, with 7 bases identical to TRBD1. V shed 4 bases and J 5 bases; nucleotides not matched to a gene: 11. The CDR3 runs 15 residues. Per germline, CDR1 SGHRS and CDR2 YFSETQ. The CDR3 spells CASSTGTADVTEAFF. CDR3 DNA sequence: TGCGCCAGCAGCACCGGGACAGCGGACGTGACTGAAGCTTTCTTT. Drawing the rest from reference TRBV5-1 and TRBJ1-1, the complete variable domain is KAGVTQTPRYLIKTRGQQVTLSCSPISGHRSVSWYQQTPGQGLQFLFEYFSETQRNKGNFPGRFSGRQFSNSRSEMNVSTLELGDSALYLCASSTGTADVTEAFFGQGTRLTVV.